A selection of T cell receptor beta chains follows, all from one sample in a study of T cells in Graves' hyperthyroidism and ophthalmopathy. TCRdb re-derived calls from the multiplex PCR reads in MiXCR, one entry per CDR3 protein. The sample carries under 300,000 distinct CDR3 sequences, approximately 23% recorded once. The sample was blood. These receptors were collected from a young man with Graves' ophthalmopathy. Both conserved end residues are part of each CDR3. The D gene is left open where the match is weak. Part of the rows lack a size; the others show once, few, many or a class for expanded clones.

TRBV11-2	few	TRBJ2-7	NA	CASSLSIRYEQYF	TGTGCCAGCAGCTTATCTATCCGGTACGAGCAGTACTTC
TRBV9	NA	TRBJ2-3	TRBD2	CASSGPLAGSTDTQYF	TGTGCCAGCAGCGGACCGCTAGCGGGATCCACAGATACGCAGTATTTT
TRBV2	many	TRBJ1-1	NA	CASSERPGFSEAFF	TGTGCCAGCAGTGAACGTCCAGGGTTCTCTGAAGCTTTCTTT
TRBV11-1	few	TRBJ2-1	TRBD2	CASSLWTSGTGNEQFF	TGTGCCAGCAGCTTATGGACTAGCGGGACAGGCAATGAGCAGTTCTTC
TRBV3-1	NA	TRBJ2-5	NA	CASSQGAGGTQYF	TGTGCCAGCAGCCAAGGGGCTGGGGGGACCCAGTACTTC
TRBV6-1	few	TRBJ2-5	TRBD1	CASYGQEETQYF	TGTGCCAGCTACGGACAGGAAGAGACCCAGTACTTC
TRBV7-2	once	TRBJ2-3	TRBD2	CASSWTGTSGDTQYF	TGTGCCAGCAGCTGGACCGGGACTAGCGGGGATACGCAGTATTTT
TRBV2	NA	TRBJ1-5	TRBD1	CASSDRGHSQPQHF	TGTGCCAGCAGTGACAGGGGGCACAGTCAGCCCCAGCATTTT
TRBV29-1	NA	TRBJ2-4	TRBD2	CSVVKVSGSLAKNIQYF	TGCAGCGTTGTGAAGGTTAGCGGGAGCCTGGCCAAAAACATTCAGTACTTC
TRBV6-9	NA	TRBJ1-1	NA	CASSEEVATEAFF	TGCGCCAGCAGTGAGGAGGTGGCCACTGAAGCTTTCTTT
TRBV27	many	TRBJ2-7	NA	CASSFKGTRLYF	TGTGCCAGCAGTTTTAAAGGGACAAGGCTGTACTTC
TRBV11-1	NA	TRBJ2-3	TRBD1	CASSFLGQGLDTQYF	TGTGCCAGCAGCTTCCTAGGACAGGGGTTAGATACGCAGTATTTT
TRBV3-1	few	TRBJ2-1	TRBD2	CASSQDLGTSGSYNEQFF	TGTGCCAGCAGCCAAGATCTTGGGACTAGCGGCTCCTACAATGAGCAGTTCTTC
TRBV7-8	many	TRBJ2-1	TRBD2	CASSIETSGGFSYNEQFF	TGTGCCAGCAGCATAGAGACTAGCGGGGGATTTTCCTACAATGAGCAGTTCTTC
TRBV11-3	many	TRBJ1-1	NA	CASSLAASYPEAFF	TGTGCCAGCAGCTTAGCGGCGTCGTACCCTGAAGCTTTCTTT
TRBV11-2	many	TRBJ1-3	NA	CASSFIRSGTGNTIYF	TGTGCCAGCAGCTTCATCAGGTCGGGGACTGGAAACACCATATATTTT
TRBV15	few	TRBJ2-7	TRBD2	CATSRSLAGGRSEQYF	TGTGCCACCAGCAGGAGCCTAGCGGGAGGGAGGAGCGAGCAGTACTTC
TRBV30	few	TRBJ2-2	TRBD2	CAWSGNGLAGVTGELFF	TGTGCCTGGAGCGGAAACGGACTAGCGGGAGTCACCGGGGAGCTGTTTTTT
TRBV9	NA	TRBJ1-1	TRBD1	CASTGTDLSNTEAFF	TGTGCCAGCACCGGGACAGACCTCTCCAACACTGAAGCTTTCTTT
TRBV19	NA	TRBJ2-7	TRBD1	CASSPNPGQGAYEQYF	TGTGCCAGTAGTCCGAATCCGGGACAGGGGGCTTATGAGCAGTACTTC
TRBV18	NA	TRBJ2-1	TRBD2	CASSPPSGSVTYNEQFF	TGTGCCAGCTCACCACCCAGCGGGAGCGTAACCTACAATGAGCAGTTCTTC
TRBV12-5	NA	TRBJ2-7	TRBD1	CAGGLDRVNFHEQYF	TGTGCTGGTGGTCTTGACAGGGTCAATTTCCACGAGCAGTACTTC
TRBV20-1	NA	TRBJ1-1	NA	CSARDDLDTEAFF	TGCAGTGCTAGAGACGACCTGGACACTGAAGCTTTCTTT
TRBV30	few	TRBJ1-6	NA	CAWRDPPNSPLHF	TGTGCCTGGAGAGACCCGCCAAATTCACCCCTCCACTTT
TRBV11-2	NA	TRBJ2-5	TRBD2	CASSLDGTSGPDGETQYF	TGTGCCAGCAGCTTAGATGGGACTAGCGGGCCCGACGGGGAGACCCAGTACTTC
TRBV20-1	few	TRBJ1-5	TRBD1	CSARTGQPSPQHF	TGCAGTGCTAGGACGGGACAGCCTTCGCCCCAGCATTTT
TRBV7-2	once	TRBJ1-2	NA	CASSLAIEYYGYTF	TGTGCCAGCAGCTTAGCGATAGAATACTATGGCTACACCTTC
TRBV6-1	NA	TRBJ2-5	TRBD2	CASSERGSGRARETQYF	TGTGCCAGCAGTGAAAGGGGTAGCGGGAGGGCCAGAGAGACCCAGTACTTC
TRBV28	many	TRBJ2-7	TRBD2	CASSSPFGGGTYEQYF	TGTGCCAGCAGTTCCCCCTTTGGCGGGGGAACCTACGAGCAGTACTTC
TRBV7-3	few	TRBJ2-1	NA	CASSVMKRHEQFF	TGTGCCAGCAGCGTGATGAAACGGCATGAGCAGTTCTTC
TRBV11-2	NA	TRBJ1-3	NA	CASSLSLGESGNTIYF	TGTGCCAGCAGCTTAAGCCTGGGGGAATCTGGAAACACCATATATTTT
TRBV4-1	NA	TRBJ1-4	NA	CASSQAGVWANEKLFF	TGCGCCAGCAGCCAAGCGGGGGTTTGGGCTAATGAAAAACTGTTTTTT
TRBV6-2/TRBV6-3	NA	TRBJ2-7	NA	CASSSTAREPINEQYF	TGTGCCAGCAGTTCGACCGCCAGGGAACCTATAAACGAGCAGTACTTC
TRBV12-3/TRBV12-4	NA	TRBJ2-3	TRBD1	CASSYDRGRSTDTQYF	TGTGCCAGCAGTTATGACAGGGGGCGCAGCACAGATACGCAGTATTTT
TRBV29-1	many	TRBJ2-7	NA	CSVVEGILYEQYF	TGCAGCGTTGTGGAGGGTATTCTCTACGAGCAGTACTTC
TRBV15	few	TRBJ2-7	NA	CATSRDSTSYEQYF	TGTGCCACCAGCAGAGATTCGACCTCCTACGAGCAGTACTTC
TRBV18	NA	TRBJ1-1	NA	CASSQNRLNTEAFF	TGTGCCAGCTCGCAAAACCGGCTCAACACTGAAGCTTTCTTT
TRBV28	NA	TRBJ2-7	NA	CASSFGFQRREQYF	TGTGCCAGCAGTTTCGGGTTCCAACGGCGAGAGCAGTACTTC
TRBV28	many	TRBJ2-5	NA	CASSTREGVETQYF	TGTGCCAGCAGCACCCGCGAGGGAGTGGAGACCCAGTACTTC
TRBV29-1	NA	TRBJ2-5	NA	CSVVGEWETQYF	TGCAGCGTGGTGGGAGAGTGGGAGACCCAGTACTTC
TRBV27	NA	TRBJ2-7	TRBD1	CASRDSSYEQYF	TGTGCCAGCCGGGACAGCTCCTACGAGCAGTACTTC
TRBV7-2	once	TRBJ2-1	NA	CASSLAIKRPYNEQFF	TGTGCCAGCAGCTTAGCGATCAAGCGTCCCTACAATGAGCAGTTCTTC
TRBV14	few	TRBJ2-5	NA	CASSQTVETQYF	TGTGCCAGCAGCCAGACGGTTGAGACCCAGTACTTC
TRBV6-1	few	TRBJ1-4	NA	CASRQPNEKLFF	TGTGCCAGCAGACAGCCTAATGAAAAACTGTTTTTT
TRBV11-3	many	TRBJ2-1	TRBD2	CASRGLAGVNEQFF	TGTGCCAGCCGGGGACTAGCGGGAGTTAATGAGCAGTTCTTC
TRBV2	NA	TRBJ2-6	TRBD2	CASQRESSGANVLTF	TGTGCCAGCCAGCGGGAGTCCTCTGGGGCCAACGTCCTGACTTTC
TRBV6-2/TRBV6-3	NA	TRBJ2-7	NA	CASSITGTTYEQYF	TGTGCCAGCAGTATCACCGGGACCACCTACGAGCAGTACTTC
TRBV7-8	NA	TRBJ1-5	TRBD1	CASSLEGANRDQPQHF	TGTGCCAGCAGCTTAGAGGGGGCTAATCGGGATCAGCCCCAGCATTTT
TRBV2	NA	TRBJ2-1	TRBD2	CASSGTSAYNEQFF	TGTGCCAGCAGTGGGACTAGCGCCTACAATGAGCAGTTCTTC
TRBV2	few	TRBJ1-5	NA	CASSGAQGMEDQPQHF	TGTGCCAGCAGTGGGGCACAGGGAATGGAGGATCAGCCCCAGCATTTT
TRBV28	many	TRBJ2-1	NA	CASSLLAVSYNEQFF	TGTGCCAGCAGTTTATTAGCGGTTTCTTACAATGAGCAGTTCTTC
TRBV30	many	TRBJ1-1	NA	CAWSRNRDTEAFF	TGTGCCTGGAGCAGGAACAGAGACACTGAAGCTTTCTTT
TRBV5-1	many	TRBJ2-1	TRBD1	CASSLEGQSVIREQFF	TGCGCCAGCAGCTTGGAGGGACAGAGCGTGATAAGGGAGCAGTTCTTC